Following are 19 T cell receptor beta chains from one sample sequenced in a study of T cells in Graves' hyperthyroidism and ophthalmopathy. Amplification of TCR beta CDR3 regions was performed using RNA transcripts as template. HTBI primers were employed in a first-round RT-PCR of the TCR CDR3. MiXCR was run by TCRdb on the multiplex PCR reads, yielding one entry per CDR3 protein. The table has 330,000 or so distinct CDR3 sequences, around 20% seen once. The sample consisted of blood. The origin of the receptors is a man aged 50-59 years with Graves' ophthalmopathy.

CDR3 coding DNA: TGTGCCAGCCACGAGGGGGCAGGGGGCAATCAGCCCCAGCATTTT. Translation gives CASHEGAGGNQPQHF. The chain links TRBV18 to TRBJ1-5; TRBD1 agrees at 7 bases. CDR3 length: 15 amino acids. V gave up 8 bases and J gave up 2 bases; unmatched junction bases: 9. CDR1 and CDR2 (germline): KGHSH, LQKENI. The whole variable domain, remainder taken from reference TRBV18 and TRBJ1-5, is NAGVMQNPRHLVRRRGQEARLRCSPMKGHSHVYWYRQLPEEGLKFMVYLQKENIIDESGMPKERFSAEFPKEGPSILRIQQVVRGDSAAYFCASHEGAGGNQPQHFGDGTRLSIL.

This clonotype was picked up a small number of times. The chain couples TRBV7-2 to TRBJ1-2, with no clear D. The V gene lost 5 bases and the J gene lost 6 bases, with 10 bases spanning the gap. Germline CDR1 is SGHTA and CDR2 is FQGNSA. CDR3 length: 12 residues. CDR3 protein: CASSPGWDGYTF. In DNA form, the CDR3 reads TGTGCCAGCAGCCCGGGGTGGGATGGCTACACCTTC.

This clonotype has a count of ten or more. This chain connects TRBV11-2 to TRBJ2-7, with TRBD1 matching over 8 bases. Unmatched junction bases numbered 5, after V lost 1 base and J lost 6 bases. CDR1 is SGHAT and CDR2 is FQNNGV in the germline V gene. The CDR3 consists of 14 residues. The CDR3 is CASSLGDRMGEQYF. CDR3 bases: TGTGCCAGCAGCTTAGGGGACAGGATGGGCGAGCAGTACTTC.

The CDR3 bases are TGTGCCTGGTCTCCGGGACAGGGGGCCCCTTATAATTCACCCCTCCACTTT. Amino acids: CAWSPGQGAPYNSPLHF. V is TRBV30 and J is TRBJ1-6, with 12 bases identical to TRBD1. The V and J ends lost 5 bases and 4 bases, in that order; junction bases with no gene match: 9. The germline V gene encodes CDR1 GTSNPN and CDR2 SVGIG (reference sequence). The CDR3 has 17 residues.

With regard to this clonotype: This sequence may be a read error, since a much larger clone differs from it by one base. The rearrangement links TRBV27 to TRBJ1-5; 7 nucleotides line up with TRBD1. The germline CDR1 and CDR2 sequences are MNHEY and SMNVEV (reference sequence). The V gene end was trimmed by 2 bases and the J gene end by 9 bases; junction bases not matched to a gene: 19. The length of the CDR3 is 18 residues. CDR3 in amino acids: CASSLNPKRGRILRPQHF. CDR3 nucleotides: TGTGCCAGCAGTTTAAACCCTAAAAGGGGGCGCATACTCCGGCCCCAGCATTTT.

Many counts were recorded for this clonotype. The gene calls are TRBV5-1 and TRBJ2-7; 9 bases are a match to TRBD1. This CDR3 has 15 amino acids. J lost 2 bases, V lost 3 bases, and 6 bases had no gene match. Per the germline V gene, CDR1 is SGHRS and CDR2 is YFSETQ. The CDR3 coding sequence is TGCGCCAGCAGCTCTAGGGGACAGGGCCCCTACGAGCAGTACTTC. This codes for CASSSRGQGPYEQYF. Based on the CDR3 plus reference TRBV5-1 and TRBJ2-7, the full variable domain is KAGVTQTPRYLIKTRGQQVTLSCSPISGHRSVSWYQQTPGQGLQFLFEYFSETQRNKGNFPGRFSGRQFSNSRSEMNVSTLELGDSALYLCASSSRGQGPYEQYFGPGTRLTVT.

This clonotype was observed a handful of times. The chain combines TRBV4-2 with TRBJ2-3; D not certain. Trimming removed 0 bases at V and 4 bases at J, with 11 bases between. Germline loops: CDR1 LGHNA, CDR2 YNFKEQ. CDR3 size: 15 residues. For the CDR3, the DNA is TGTGCCAGCAGCCAAGAAACCAGCGTGGCAGATACGCAGTATTTT. It specifies CASSQETSVADTQYF.

This clonotype was detected only a few times. The chain is built from TRBV28 and TRBJ2-5, with a weak D call TRBD1 (6 bases). The germline V and J ends were trimmed by 5 bases and 2 bases, with 15 bases remaining between them. CDR1 is MDHEN, CDR2 SYDVKM, per germline. The CDR3 is 15 residues long. CDR3 amino acids: CASSPPTGWQETQYF. The CDR3 region has the DNA TGTGCCAGCAGTCCTCCTACAGGGTGGCAAGAGACCCAGTACTTC.

The J gene is TRBJ2-3, the V gene TRBV18; 9 bases match TRBD1. V lost 4 bases and J lost 6; bases outside the gene matches: 5. This CDR3 has 14 residues. In germline, CDR1 is KGHSH, CDR2 LQKENI. The CDR3 DNA reads as TGTGCCAGCTCACAACAGGGGGCCTGGGATACGCAGTATTTT. This gives the protein CASSQQGAWDTQYF.

In this sample, this clonotype turned up many times. The gene calls are TRBV27 and TRBJ2-5; D gene ambiguous. The CDR3 spans 13 residues. Between the trimmed V and J ends, which lost 4 bases and 5 bases, there was a span of 11 bases. CDR1 is MNHEY, CDR2 SMNVEV, per germline (reference sequence). Here the CDR3 reads CASSSLMGETQYF. Here the CDR3 DNA reads TGTGCCAGCAGTTCCCTGATGGGGGAGACCCAGTACTTC.

This clonotype was counted many times. The chain uses TRBV28 and TRBJ1-2, with 7 bases matching TRBD1. Trimming cost V 4 bases and J 8 bases; bases outside gene matches: 4. Germline V gene lookup returns CDR1 MDHEN and CDR2 SYDVKM. CDR3 length equals 12 residues. The CDR3 coding sequence is TGTGCCAGCAGTTCCGACAGGGTCGGCTACACCTTC. This encodes CASSSDRVGYTF.

The rearrangement uses TRBV7-2 and TRBJ2-1; TRBD2 aligns across 7 bases. J was trimmed by 4 bases and V by 4 bases; bases with no gene match: 1. This CDR3 spans 13 amino acids. Germline CDR1 and CDR2: SGHTA and FQGNSA. CDR3 protein: CASSSGLYNEQFF. Written as DNA, the CDR3 is TGTGCCAGCAGCTCGGGACTATACAATGAGCAGTTCTTC.

The sample holds a few counts of this clonotype. The genes are TRBV10-2 and TRBJ2-1, with a weak D call TRBD2 (6 bases). V was trimmed by 0 bases and J by 7 bases, leaving 10 bases between them. Germline CDR1 reads WSHSY; CDR2 reads SAAADI. The CDR3 is 14 residues long. The CDR3 protein is CASSESIRGNEQFF. The CDR3 coding sequence is TGCGCCAGCAGTGAGTCGATCCGGGGGAATGAGCAGTTCTTC.

This clonotype has ten or more counts. The chain combines TRBV5-1 with TRBJ2-7; 7 bases match TRBD2. Germline V CDR1 and CDR2: SGHRS, YFSETQ. V shed 3 bases, J shed 5 bases, and the junction held 14 bases outside the gene matches. The length of the CDR3 is 16 residues. The CDR3 sequence is CASSSLLSSGIDEQYF. For the CDR3, the DNA is TGCGCCAGCAGCTCCCTACTTTCGAGCGGGATCGACGAGCAGTACTTC.

The V gene is TRBV15, the J gene TRBJ2-4; possible D gene TRBD2, 5 bases. Deletions cut 2 bases from V and 0 bases from J, with 14 bases between. Germline V CDR1 and CDR2: LNHNV, YYDKDF (reference sequence). The CDR3 runs to 17 residues. The CDR3 region has the DNA TGTGCCACCAGCAGATCCGTCCTTAGCGAAGCCAAAAACATTCAGTACTTC. Protein: CATSRSVLSEAKNIQYF. Complete variable domain (other parts from reference TRBV15 and TRBJ2-4): DAMVIQNPRYQVTQFGKPVTLSCSQTLNHNVMYWYQQKSSQAPKLLFHYYDKDFNNEADTPDNFQSRRPNTSFCFLDIRSPGLGDTAMYLCATSRSVLSEAKNIQYFGAGTRLSVL.

This clonotype has more than one count but fewer than ten. This rearrangement joins TRBV2 to TRBJ2-7, with 7 bases fitting TRBD1. There are 14 residues in the CDR3. V dropped 4 bases and J dropped 7; count of bases not matched to a gene: 10. From germline, CDR1 is SNHLY and CDR2 FYNNEI. The CDR3 nucleotides read TGTGCCAGCAGTGGGGACAGTTCGCTTAGGGAGCAGTACTTC. Protein sequence: CASSGDSSLREQYF.

Many counts were recorded for this clonotype. The chain carries TRBV18 and TRBJ1-2, with 8 bases lining up with TRBD1. V trimming: 8 bases; J trimming: 4 bases; junction bases outside the gene matches: 6. The CDR3 length is 13 residues. CDR1 KGHSH and CDR2 LQKENI come from the germline V gene. The CDR3 reads CASHDRGSYGYTF. CDR3 coding DNA: TGTGCCAGCCATGACAGGGGCTCCTATGGCTACACCTTC.

This clonotype was counted many times. The rearrangement uses TRBV5-1 and TRBJ2-2; TRBD1 aligns across 7 bases. The CDR3 has 14 amino acids. With 0 bases clipped from V and 4 bases from J, the junction kept 0 bases outside the gene matches. Germline V gene sequence: CDR1 SGHRS, CDR2 YFSETQ. CDR3 loop: CASSLDRGTGELFF. The CDR3 bases are TGCGCCAGCAGCTTGGACAGGGGCACCGGGGAGCTGTTTTTT.

This clonotype was recorded many times. The V call is TRBV2, the J call TRBJ2-1, with TRBD2 identical over 9 bases. This CDR3 has 14 amino acids. Germline V gene data show CDR1 as SNHLY and CDR2 as FYNNEI. Trimming at V came to 8 bases and at J to 4 bases, leaving 6 bases not matched to a gene. CDR3 nucleotide sequence: TGTGCCAGCGAGGAGGCGGGGGGGTACAATGAGCAGTTCTTC. This encodes CASEEAGGYNEQFF.